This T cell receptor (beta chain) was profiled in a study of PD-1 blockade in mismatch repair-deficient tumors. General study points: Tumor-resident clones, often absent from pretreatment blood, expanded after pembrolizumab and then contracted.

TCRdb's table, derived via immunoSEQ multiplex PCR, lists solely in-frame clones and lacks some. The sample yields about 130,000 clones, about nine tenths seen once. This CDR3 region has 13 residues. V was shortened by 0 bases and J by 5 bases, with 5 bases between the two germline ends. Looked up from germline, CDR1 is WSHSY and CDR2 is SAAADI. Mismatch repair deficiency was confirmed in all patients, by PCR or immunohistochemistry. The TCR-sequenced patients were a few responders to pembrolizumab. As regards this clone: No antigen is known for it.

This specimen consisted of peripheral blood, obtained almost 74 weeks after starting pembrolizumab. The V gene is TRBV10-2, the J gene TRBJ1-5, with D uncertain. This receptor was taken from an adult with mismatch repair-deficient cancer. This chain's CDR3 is CASSESQYQPQHF. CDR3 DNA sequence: TGCGCCAGCAGTGAGTCTCAATATCAGCCCCAGCATTTT.